Shown below are 7 T cell receptor beta chains from a single sample sequenced in a study of blood T cell repertoires in COVID-19. The table came from immunoSEQ multiplex PCR; TCRdb's copy has only in-frame clones and leaves some out. Among approximately 450,000 clones listed, roughly nine tenths were seen once. Sequenced sample: PBMCs or T cells enriched from blood (not recorded which). The receptors were sampled from a woman under 30 with acute COVID-19.

The J gene is TRBJ2-3, the V gene TRBV18; 9 nucleotides match TRBD1. The CDR3 runs to 14 residues. CDR1 and CDR2 from the germline V gene are KGHSH and LQKENI. V lost 5 bases, J lost 3 bases, and 3 bases stayed unmatched. CDR3 in DNA: TGTGCCAGCTCAACGACAGGGGGGACAGATACGCAGTATTTT. This codes for CASSTTGGTDTQYF.

This clone was observed a few times. V and J are TRBV6-5 and TRBJ1-6; D ambiguous. The CDR3 runs 16 residues. Germline CDR1 and CDR2: MNHEY and SVGAGI. V was clipped by 0 bases and J by 7 bases, with 13 bases between them. The CDR3 loop reads CASSYSVRIRNSPLHF. In DNA form, the CDR3 reads TGTGCCAGCAGTTACTCGGTGAGAATTCGAAATTCACCCCTCCACTTT.

The V gene is TRBV7-3, the J gene TRBJ2-3; tentatively, D is TRBD2 (5 bases). The germline gives CDR1 SGHTA, CDR2 FQGTGA. The V gene lost 1 base and the J gene lost 2 bases, with 13 bases spanning the gap. There are 16 residues in the CDR3. This chain's CDR3 is CASSLNPSLYTDTQYF. In DNA, the CDR3 is TGTGCCAGCAGCTTAAACCCTAGCCTCTACACAGATACGCAGTATTTT.

This chain uses TRBV11-2 with TRBJ2-7; tentative D call: TRBD2 (7 bases). From germline, CDR1 is SGHAT and CDR2 FQNNGV. Trimming left V 3 bases short and J 5 bases short, with 14 bases between. This CDR3 is built from 14 residues. The chain's CDR3 is CASSLERDMDEQYF. CDR3 nucleotide sequence: TGTGCCAGCAGCTTGGAGCGGGACATGGACGAGCAGTACTTC.

The chain is built from TRBV5-5 and TRBJ2-2, with 8 bases lining up with TRBD1. The CDR3 spans 16 residues. From germline, CDR1 is SGHKS and CDR2 YYEKEE (reference sequence). J gave up 4 bases and V 3 bases, and 8 bases lay outside the gene matches. CDR3 residues: CASSWGTDRATGELFF. The CDR3 DNA sequence: TGTGCCAGCAGCTGGGGGACGGACAGGGCCACCGGGGAGCTGTTTTTT.

The V and J genes are TRBV19 and TRBJ2-1; a weak D match, TRBD1 (5 bases). CDR1 is LNHDA and CDR2 is SQIVND in the germline V gene (reference sequence). Trimming took off 6 bases at V and 6 bases at J, with 18 bases between the two ends. The CDR3 has 15 residues. The CDR3 DNA reads as TGTGCCAGTAGGTTGGCGCAGGGATTATTCAATGAGCAGTTCTTC. It encodes CASRLAQGLFNEQFF. Based on the CDR3 plus reference TRBV19 and TRBJ2-1, the full variable domain is DGGITQSPKYLFRKEGQNVTLSCEQNLNHDAMYWYRQDPGQGLRLIYYSQIVNDFQKGDIAEGYSVSREKKESFPLTVTSAQKNPTAFYLCASRLAQGLFNEQFFGPGTRLTVL.

A single count supports this clone. V gene TRBV10-3 combines with J gene TRBJ1-2; the D gene is possibly TRBD1 (5 bases). There are 16 residues in the CDR3. V lost 6 bases, J lost 2 bases, and 19 bases lay in between. Germline V lookup: CDR1 ENHRY, CDR2 SYGVKD. The CDR3 is CAIRARTSSLNYGYTF. In DNA form, the CDR3 reads TGTGCCATCAGGGCTAGGACATCCTCGTTGAACTATGGCTACACCTTC.